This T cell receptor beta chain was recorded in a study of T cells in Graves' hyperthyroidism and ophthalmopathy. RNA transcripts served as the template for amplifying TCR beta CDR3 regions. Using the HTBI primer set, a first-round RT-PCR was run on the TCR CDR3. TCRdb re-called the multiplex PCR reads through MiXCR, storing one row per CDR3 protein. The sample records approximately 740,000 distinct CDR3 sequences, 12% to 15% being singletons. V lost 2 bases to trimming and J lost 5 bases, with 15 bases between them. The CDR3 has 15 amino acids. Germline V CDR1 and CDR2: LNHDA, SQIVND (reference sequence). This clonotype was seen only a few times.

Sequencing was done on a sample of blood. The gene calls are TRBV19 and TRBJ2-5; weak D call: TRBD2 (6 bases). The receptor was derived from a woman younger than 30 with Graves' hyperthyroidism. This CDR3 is CASSIYSWAGETQYF. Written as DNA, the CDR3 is TGTGCCAGTAGTATATATAGCTGGGCGGGGGAGACCCAGTACTTC.